These 27 T cell receptor beta chains were sequenced from one sample in a study of cytomegalovirus exposure and HLA in healthy donors. PCR was performed using 60 Vbeta and 13 Jbeta primers. The assay was immunoSEQ multiplex PCR, and TCRdb's table has in-frame clones only and misses some. The table records around 150,000 clones, 79% of them present only once. Sequences were obtained from PBMCs. All receptors come from a middle-aged man in good health and CMV-seropositive.

This clone came up a few times. The chain links TRBV19 to TRBJ1-2; TRBD1 aligns across 8 bases. V shed 5 bases and J 4 bases; nucleotides not matched to a gene: 6. This CDR3 has 14 residues. Germline CDR1 and CDR2: LNHDA and SQIVND (reference sequence). CDR3 loop: CASSPQGEGYGYTF. DNA for the CDR3: TGTGCCAGTAGTCCACAGGGGGAGGGCTATGGCTACACCTTC.

V is TRBV5-1 and J is TRBJ1-4; D not resolved. Germline V CDR1 and CDR2: SGHRS, YFSETQ. The CDR3 is 14 residues long. V gave up 0 bases and J gave up 2 bases, with 5 bases separating them. The CDR3 nucleotides read TGCGCCAGCAGCTTGGGCAGGACTAATGAAAAACTGTTTTTT. Its protein product is CASSLGRTNEKLFF.

This clone was seen more than once but under ten times. V usage is TRBV9 and J usage is TRBJ2-5; weak D call: TRBD2 (6 bases). The assigned J gene may be wrong: the sequence end matches TRBJ2-7 better. CDR1 and CDR2 from the germline V gene are SGDLS and YYNGEE. CDR3 length equals 15 residues. The CDR3 DNA reads TGTGCCAGCAGCCCCATGGGGGGAACGACCTACGAGCAGTACTTC. It yields the protein CASSPMGGTTYEQYF.

In the case of this clone: The junction and the germline gene differ at one end; a read error may be behind it. The chain is built from TRBV6-1 and TRBJ1-5; D unclear. The CDR3 loop spans 15 amino acids. Germline CDR1 reads MNHNS; CDR2 reads SASEGT. CDR3 DNA: TGTGTCAGCAGAGGAAATCGCGGTGGCAATCAGCCCCAGCATTTT. It is translated as CVSRGNRGGNQPQHF.

This chain uses TRBV5-1 with TRBJ2-1; weak D call: TRBD2 (6 bases). Germline values: CDR1 SGHRS, CDR2 YFSETQ. This CDR3 has 14 residues. Deletions cut 0 bases from V and 6 bases from J, with 10 bases between. CDR3 region: CASSLDTSLNEQFF. The CDR3 DNA is TGCGCCAGCAGCTTGGACACTAGCCTCAATGAGCAGTTCTTC. The full variable domain, completed using reference TRBV5-1 and TRBJ2-1, is KAGVTQTPRYLIKTRGQQVTLSCSPISGHRSVSWYQQTPGQGLQFLFEYFSETQRNKGNFPGRFSGRQFSNSRSEMNVSTLELGDSALYLCASSLDTSLNEQFFGPGTRLTVL.

This clone occurred a few times. V gene TRBV4-2 combines with J gene TRBJ2-5; TRBD2 agrees at 9 bases. The CDR3 spans 16 residues. Per the germline V gene, CDR1 is LGHNA and CDR2 is YNFKEQ. V lost 4 bases to trimming and J lost 0 bases; unmatched junction nucleotides: 6. The CDR3 sequence is CASSPRLAAHQETQYF. In DNA form, the CDR3 reads TGTGCCAGCAGCCCTCGACTAGCGGCCCACCAAGAGACCCAGTACTTC.

The chain uses TRBV10-1 and TRBJ1-1; weak D call: TRBD1 (5 bases). Per germline, CDR1 WNHNN and CDR2 SYGVQD (reference sequence). The ends were cut back, 2 bases at V and 3 bases at J, with 10 bases in the middle. The CDR3 is made up of 14 amino acids. The CDR3 sequence is CASSEKGLDTEAFF. The CDR3 nucleotides are TGCGCCAGCAGTGAGAAGGGGCTTGACACTGAAGCTTTCTTT.

V usage is TRBV18 and J usage is TRBJ2-1; 7 nucleotides match TRBD2. This CDR3 has 13 amino acids. Germline V lookup: CDR1 KGHSH, CDR2 LQKENI. The junction had 6 bases not matched to a gene; V was cut back by 5 bases and J by 8 bases. The CDR3 here is CASSGLGRYEQFF. For the CDR3, the DNA is TGTGCCAGCTCAGGACTAGGTCGGTATGAGCAGTTCTTC. The entire variable domain, with the rest obtained from reference TRBV18 and TRBJ2-1, is as follows: NAGVMQNPRHLVRRRGQEARLRCSPMKGHSHVYWYRQLPEEGLKFMVYLQKENIIDESGMPKERFSAEFPKEGPSILRIQQVVRGDSAAYFCASSGLGRYEQFFGPGTRLTVL.

V is TRBV9 and J is TRBJ2-4; possibly TRBD2 for D (5 bases). Germline V gives CDR1 SGDLS, CDR2 YYNGEE. Trimming removed 0 bases at V and 9 bases at J, with 16 bases between. The CDR3 contains 15 residues. CDR3 bases: TGTGCCAGCAGCGTAGATGACCGGGAATGGAGCATTCAGTACTTC. It yields the protein CASSVDDREWSIQYF.

This clone was seen just once. This sequence joins TRBV29-1 and TRBJ2-5; TRBD2 agrees at 7 bases. The DNA end is a closer match to TRBJ2-7, so the J assignment may be wrong. The CDR3 spans 11 residues. The V gene's germline CDR1 is SQVTM and CDR2 ANQGSEA. In DNA form, the CDR3 reads TGCAGCGGCTGGGGAGGGGACGAGCAGTACTTC. Encoded protein: CSGWGGDEQYF.

The sample holds a few counts of this clone. The rearrangement joins TRBV7-2 to TRBJ1-5; a possible D gene is TRBD1 (6 bases). The CDR3 has 14 amino acids. Trimming pared 5 bases from V and 5 bases from J, leaving 13 bases between. Germline values: CDR1 SGHTA, CDR2 FQGNSA. CDR3 bases: TGTGCCAGCAGCCCAGGGGAACCTTATCAGCCCCAGCATTTT. Translation gives CASSPGEPYQPQHF.

Only a few counts were recorded for this clone. At one of its ends the junction is not consistent with the germline gene, which may arise from a read error. The chain has TRBV7-9 and TRBJ1-5, with D possibly being TRBD1 (6 bases). This CDR3 spans 16 amino acids. CDR1 is SEHNR and CDR2 is FQNEAQ in the germline V gene (reference sequence). CDR3 amino acids: CSSSPPTGGGNQPQHF. CDR3 bases: TGTTCCAGCAGCCCCCCGACGGGGGGCGGCAATCAGCCCCAGCATTTT.

The V call is TRBV4-1, the J call TRBJ2-2; maybe TRBD2 (5 bases). The germline gives CDR1 MGHRA, CDR2 YSYEKL. This CDR3 region has 16 residues. The germline V and J ends were trimmed by 2 bases and 6 bases, with 16 bases remaining between them. CDR3 sequence (DNA): TGCGCCAGCAGCCAAAGTATTAGCGTCAGCCCCGGGGAGCTGTTTTTT. Amino acid sequence: CASSQSISVSPGELFF.

The chain has TRBV6-4 and TRBJ1-5; TRBD1 agrees at 10 bases. The CDR3 runs to 14 residues. The J segment lost 5 bases and the V segment lost 5 bases, leaving 3 bases of the junction unmatched. The germline V gene encodes CDR1 MRHNA and CDR2 SNTAGT. The CDR3 spells CASSMGTGDQPQHF. Written as DNA, the CDR3 is TGTGCCAGCAGTATGGGGACAGGGGATCAGCCCCAGCATTTT.

V is TRBV15 and J is TRBJ2-7; D perhaps matches TRBD2 (6 bases). V was trimmed by 5 bases and J by 8 bases, leaving 19 bases between them. CDR3 length: 14 amino acids. The germline CDR1 and CDR2 sequences are LNHNV and YYDKDF (reference sequence). CDR3 sequence (DNA): TGTGCCACCAGCGGCGGAGGGTCAGGATTGAAGCAGTACTTC. Its protein is CATSGGGSGLKQYF.

This rearrangement joins TRBV27 to TRBJ2-7; a possible D gene is TRBD2 (6 bases). This CDR3 has 13 residues. The V gene lost 0 bases and the J gene lost 6 bases, with 9 bases spanning the gap. Looked up from germline, CDR1 is MNHEY and CDR2 is SMNVEV (reference sequence). The CDR3 protein is CASSLSMEGEQYF. CDR3 sequence (DNA): TGTGCCAGCAGTTTATCGATGGAGGGCGAGCAGTACTTC.

This chain uses TRBV2 with TRBJ1-2; D is unresolved. Germline V lookup: CDR1 SNHLY, CDR2 FYNNEI. The CDR3 covers 12 residues. Trimming left V 1 base short and J 6 bases short, with 6 bases between. The CDR3 DNA reads as TGTGCCAGCAGTGAAGGGGCCGATGGCTACACCTTC. Encoded protein: CASSEGADGYTF.

Here the CDR3 reads CASSVRQDGNTIYF. As DNA, the CDR3 is TGTGCCAGCAGTGTAAGACAGGACGGAAACACCATATATTTT. This sequence joins TRBV6-1 and TRBJ1-3; D possibly corresponds to TRBD1 (6 bases). Germline V gene lookup returns CDR1 MNHNS and CDR2 SASEGT. V lost 4 bases and J lost 4, with 11 bases in between. The CDR3 has 14 amino acids.

This chain connects TRBV2 to TRBJ2-3; TRBD2 agrees at 10 bases. CDR1 is SNHLY, CDR2 FYNNEI, per germline. CDR3 length: 14 amino acids. V shed 8 bases and J 3 bases; nucleotides not matched to a gene: 5. CDR3 residues: CASGLAVRTDTQYF. CDR3 nucleotide sequence: TGTGCCAGCGGACTAGCGGTAAGGACAGATACGCAGTATTTT.

The rearrangement joins TRBV4-1 to TRBJ1-2; no clear D gene. Germline CDR1 reads MGHRA; CDR2 reads YSYEKL. Deletions cut 1 base from V and 7 bases from J, with 10 bases between. The CDR3 is made up of 13 amino acids. CDR3 DNA: TGCGCCAGCAGCCAAGTGGACTTTATTGGCTACACCTTC. This encodes CASSQVDFIGYTF.

A word on this clone: Distinct nucleotide sequences in the sample also encode this CDR3. This chain connects TRBV10-3 to TRBJ2-3; weak D call: TRBD2 (6 bases). The CDR3 runs 17 residues. Trimming left V 3 bases short and J 1 base short, with 17 bases between. Germline values: CDR1 ENHRY, CDR2 SYGVKD. Written as DNA, the CDR3 is TGTGCCATCAGTGATTACGGGACTCGCGAGCGCACAGATACGCAGTATTTT. It specifies CAISDYGTRERTDTQYF.

This clone was detected a few times. This rearrangement joins TRBV19 to TRBJ2-7; 7 bases match TRBD2. V shed 5 bases and J 5 bases; nucleotides not matched to a gene: 6. Germline V gene sequence: CDR1 LNHDA, CDR2 SQIVND (reference sequence). The CDR3 length is 13 residues. The CDR3 bases are TGTGCCAGTAGTGTGACTAGCTTCGACGAGCAGTACTTC. Translation: CASSVTSFDEQYF.

This clone has just a few counts. The chain combines TRBV5-1 with TRBJ1-2; 9 bases are a match to TRBD1. The V gene end was trimmed by 3 bases and the J gene end by 4 bases; junction bases not matched to a gene: 4. Germline values: CDR1 SGHRS, CDR2 YFSETQ. The CDR3 totals 14 residues. CDR3 residues: CASSWGQGGYGYTF. The CDR3 nucleotides are TGCGCCAGCAGCTGGGGACAGGGTGGCTATGGCTACACCTTC. The variable domain in full, completed from reference TRBV5-1 and TRBJ1-2, reads KAGVTQTPRYLIKTRGQQVTLSCSPISGHRSVSWYQQTPGQGLQFLFEYFSETQRNKGNFPGRFSGRQFSNSRSEMNVSTLELGDSALYLCASSWGQGGYGYTFGSGTRLTVV.

This clone has only a few counts. The gene calls are TRBV19 and TRBJ1-2; D unclear. The CDR3 runs 14 residues. Germline loops: CDR1 LNHDA, CDR2 SQIVND (reference sequence). The germline V and J ends were trimmed by 3 bases and 3 bases, with 11 bases remaining between them. The CDR3 reads CASSMWLLDYGYTF. DNA of the CDR3: TGTGCCAGTAGTATGTGGCTGCTTGACTATGGCTACACCTTC.

This clone was counted at least ten times. This chain links TRBV7-8 with TRBJ2-7, with 9 bases matching TRBD2. CDR1 is SGHVS and CDR2 is FQNEAQ in the germline V gene. The junction had 6 bases not matched to a gene; V was cut back by 1 base and J by 2 bases. There are 16 residues in the CDR3. In nucleotides, the CDR3 is TGTGCCAGCAGCTTAGTCCTGCGGGAGGGGCCCTACGAGCAGTACTTC. Its protein product is CASSLVLREGPYEQYF.

The J gene is TRBJ1-1, the V gene TRBV5-1, with no clear D. The V and J ends lost 4 bases and 1 base respectively, with 14 bases between them. Germline V gene data show CDR1 as SGHRS and CDR2 as YFSETQ. This CDR3 has 15 residues. Written as DNA, the CDR3 is TGCGCCAGCAGCCCGGGAGGCAGAGGGAACACTGAAGCTTTCTTT. It encodes CASSPGGRGNTEAFF.

The V gene is TRBV4-2, the J gene TRBJ1-1; no reliable D call. V dropped 7 bases and J dropped 0 bases, with 9 bases sitting between them. The CDR3 extends over 13 amino acids. CDR1 is LGHNA and CDR2 is YNFKEQ in the germline V gene. CDR3: CASTTYLNTEAFF. The CDR3 DNA follows: TGTGCCAGCACTACTTACCTGAACACTGAAGCTTTCTTT.